This TCR beta chain was identified in a study of T cells in Graves' hyperthyroidism and ophthalmopathy. TCR beta CDR3 region amplification was performed from RNA transcripts. HTBI primers were used for first-round RT-PCR of the TCR CDR3. MiXCR, run by TCRdb on the multiplex PCR reads, gives a single entry per CDR3 protein. The top ten clones hold roughly 53% of a sample with some 200,000 distinct CDR3 sequences, approximately 17% of them seen once. The CDR3 totals 12 residues. The V gene end was trimmed by 5 bases and the J gene end by 6 bases; junction bases not matched to a gene: 2. The table lists this clonotype with many counts. Stability of Graves' hyperthyroidism was defined as absent ophthalmopathy progression within 18 months.

The source material was blood. This clonotype was obtained from a man over 45 with Graves' hyperthyroidism. This chain joins TRBV12-3 or TRBV12-4 and TRBJ1-1; 8 bases line up with TRBD1. CDR3 DNA: TGTGCCAGCAGTGGACAGGGCCCTGAAGCTTTCTTT. Protein sequence: CASSGQGPEAFF.